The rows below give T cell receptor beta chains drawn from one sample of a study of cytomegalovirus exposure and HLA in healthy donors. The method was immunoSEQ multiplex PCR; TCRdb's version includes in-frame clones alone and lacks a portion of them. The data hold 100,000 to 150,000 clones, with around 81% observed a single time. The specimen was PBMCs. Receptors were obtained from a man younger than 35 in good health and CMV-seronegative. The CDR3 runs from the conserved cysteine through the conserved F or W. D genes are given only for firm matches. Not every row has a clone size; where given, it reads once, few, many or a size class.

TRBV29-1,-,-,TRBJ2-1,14,TGCAGCGTTCTAGCACATAAGTTCTACAATGAGCAGTTCTTC,CSVLAHKFYNEQFF
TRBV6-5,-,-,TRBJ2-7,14,TGTGCCAGCAGTGCCAGTGGAGCCCCTTACGAGCAGTACTTC,CASSASGAPYEQYF
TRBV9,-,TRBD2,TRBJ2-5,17,TGTGCCAGCAGCGTAGAAGAAGCGGGGGGATACCAAGAGACCCAGTACTTC,CASSVEEAGGYQETQYF
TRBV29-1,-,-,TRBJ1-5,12,TGCAGCGTTGAAGACCAGGGTCAGCCCCAGCATTTT,CSVEDQGQPQHF
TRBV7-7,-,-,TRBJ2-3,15,TGTGCCAGCAGCGAAAGCGGAGCTAGCACAGATACGCAGTATTTT,CASSESGASTDTQYF
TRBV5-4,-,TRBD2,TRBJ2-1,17,TGTGCCAGCAGTACCAGGACTAGCGGGGGGGCTTACAATGAGCAGTTCTTC,CASSTRTSGGAYNEQFF
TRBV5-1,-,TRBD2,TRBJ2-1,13,TGCGCCAGCAGCTTGGCCGGGGGGAATGAGCAGTTCTTC,CASSLAGGNEQFF
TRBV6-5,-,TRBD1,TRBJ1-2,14,TGTGCCAGCAGTAGGACAGGGATCAACTATGGCTACACCTTC,CASSRTGINYGYTF
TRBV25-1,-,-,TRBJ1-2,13,TGTGCCACTATGGACAGAATTAACTATGGCTACACCTTC,CATMDRINYGYTF
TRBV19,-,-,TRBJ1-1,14,TGTGCCAGTAGTATTGTCGGGGATCGTCGGGAAGCTTTCTTT,CASSIVGDRREAFF
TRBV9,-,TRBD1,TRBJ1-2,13,TGTGCCAGCAGCGTATTCGGGACAGGTGGCTACACCTTC,CASSVFGTGGYTF
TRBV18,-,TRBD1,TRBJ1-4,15,TGTGCCAGCTCACCAAGGTGGCAGGGGGCTGAAAAACTGTTTTTT,CASSPRWQGAEKLFF
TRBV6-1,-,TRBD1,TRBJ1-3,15,TGTGCCAGCAGATTCAGGGGGGAATCTGGAAACACCATATATTTT,CASRFRGESGNTIYF
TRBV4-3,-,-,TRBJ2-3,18,TGCGCCAGCAGCCGGGATTCCGGGGGGCTAGGGGGCACAGATACGCAGTATTTT,CASSRDSGGLGGTDTQYF
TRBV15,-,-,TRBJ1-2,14,TGTGCCACCAGTACTCCGGACAATCATAATGGCTACACCTTC,CATSTPDNHNGYTF
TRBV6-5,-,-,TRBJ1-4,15,TGTGCCAGCAGTCCCCGAACTTGGGGCGATGAAAAACTGTTTTTT,CASSPRTWGDEKLFF
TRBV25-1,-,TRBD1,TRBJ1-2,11,TGTGCCAGCTGGACAGGGTATGGCTACACCTTC,CASWTGYGYTF
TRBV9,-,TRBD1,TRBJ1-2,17,TGTGCCAGCAGCGCGGGACAGGGGGATTCCGGGGTCGTCCGCTACACCTTC,CASSAGQGDSGVVRYTF
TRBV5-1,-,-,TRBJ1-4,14,TGCGCCAGCAGCTTGCGGGTAATTAATGAAAAACTGTTTTTT,CASSLRVINEKLFF
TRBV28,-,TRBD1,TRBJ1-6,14,TGTGCCAGCAGTTCGGGACAGCAAAATTCACCCCTCCACTTT,CASSSGQQNSPLHF
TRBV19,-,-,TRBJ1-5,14,TGTGCCAGTATTGACAGGCCGTCAGCGGAGCCCCAGCATTTT,CASIDRPSAEPQHF
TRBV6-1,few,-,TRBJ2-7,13,TGTGCCAGCAGTGGCGGGATTTACTACGAGCAGTACTTC,CASSGGIYYEQYF
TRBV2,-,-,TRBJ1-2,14,TGTGCCAGCTTTATTTGGGACTCTAACTATGGCTACACCTTC,CASFIWDSNYGYTF
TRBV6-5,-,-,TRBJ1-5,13,TGTGCCAGCAGTTACTCGACATATCAGCCCCAGCATTTT,CASSYSTYQPQHF
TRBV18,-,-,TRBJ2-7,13,TGTGCCAGCTCACCGACAGATGCCTACGAGCAGTACTTC,CASSPTDAYEQYF
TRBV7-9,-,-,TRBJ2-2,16,TGTGCCAGCAGCTTGGGGTCAGGGGAAGACACCGGGGAGCTGTTTTTT,CASSLGSGEDTGELFF
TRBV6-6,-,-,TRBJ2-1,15,TGTGCCAGCAGTTACTTAATCCCAGGGGAGAATGAGCAGTTCTTC,CASSYLIPGENEQFF
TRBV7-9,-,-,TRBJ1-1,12,TGTGCCAGCAGCCTCATCCGGGGTGAAGCTTTCTTT,CASSLIRGEAFF
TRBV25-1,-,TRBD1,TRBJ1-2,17,TGTGCCAGCAGTGCGGACAGGGGGCGAACTACTAACTATGGCTACACCTTC,CASSADRGRTTNYGYTF
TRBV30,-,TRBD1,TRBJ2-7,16,TGTGCCTCCGCCTCCAACAGGGGCCGAAAATTCTACGAGCAGTACTTC,CASASNRGRKFYEQYF
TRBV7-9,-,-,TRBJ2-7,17,TGTGCCAGCAGCGTAGGTAGAAGTGCCGCGACAGGCTACGAGCAGTACTTC,CASSVGRSAATGYEQYF
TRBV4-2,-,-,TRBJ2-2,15,TGTGCCAGCAGCCACAACAGTCGTAAGACCGGGGAGCTGTTTTTT,CASSHNSRKTGELFF
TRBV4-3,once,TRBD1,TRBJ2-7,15,TGCGCCAGCAGCCAAGAGGGACAGGGTCCCGACGAGCAGTACTTC,CASSQEGQGPDEQYF
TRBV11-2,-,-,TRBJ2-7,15,TGTGCCAGCAGCTTTTCAGGCCAGTCTGGCTACGAGCAGTACTTC,CASSFSGQSGYEQYF
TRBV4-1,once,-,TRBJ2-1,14,TGCGCCAGCAGCCAGAGCTTGAACCCCAATGAGCAGTTCTTC,CASSQSLNPNEQFF
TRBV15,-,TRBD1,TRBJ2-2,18,TGTGCCACCAGCAGAGATATAGCTACAGGGGGGATGGCCGGGGAGCTGTTTTTT,CATSRDIATGGMAGELFF
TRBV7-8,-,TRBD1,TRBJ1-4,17,TGTGCCAGCAGCCAAAACCGGGACAGGGGCTCTAATGAAAAACTGTTTTTT,CASSQNRDRGSNEKLFF
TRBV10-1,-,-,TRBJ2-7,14,TGCGCCAGCAGTGAGCACGCAGGGTCCTACGAGCAGTACTTC,CASSEHAGSYEQYF
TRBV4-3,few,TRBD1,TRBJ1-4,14,TGCGCCAGCGGGGAGGACAGGTCTAATGAAAAACTGTTTTTT,CASGEDRSNEKLFF
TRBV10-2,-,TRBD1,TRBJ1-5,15,TGCGCCAGCAGCCCCGACAGGGGGTCATTCCCCATGGGGTTTTTT,CASSPDRGSFPMGFF
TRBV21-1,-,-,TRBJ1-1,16,TGTGCCAGCAGCACCAAACGGGACAGGCCTGGGACTGAAGCTTTCTTT,CASSTKRDRPGTEAFF
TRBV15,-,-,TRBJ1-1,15,TGTGCCACCAGCAGGGCCCAGGGCATGAACACTGAAGCTTTCTTT,CATSRAQGMNTEAFF
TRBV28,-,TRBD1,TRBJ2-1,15,TGTGCCAGCAGGTTCCCGGGACAGGGGTACAATGAGCAGTTCTTC,CASRFPGQGYNEQFF
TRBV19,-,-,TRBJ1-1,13,TGTGCCGGATCCCAGGGAGGGATGACTGAAGCTTTCTTT,CAGSQGGMTEAFF
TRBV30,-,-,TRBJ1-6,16,TGTGCCTGGATAGGTTACCGGAACAGCCCGAATTCACCCCTCCACTTT,CAWIGYRNSPNSPLHF
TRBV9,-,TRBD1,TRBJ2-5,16,TGTGCCAGCAGCGTAGCGAATCAGGGGGCGGGGGAGACCCAGTACTTC,CASSVANQGAGETQYF
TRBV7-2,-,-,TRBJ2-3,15,TGTGCCAGCAGCTTAGTGGCCAGTCCCGCAGATACGCAGTATTTT,CASSLVASPADTQYF
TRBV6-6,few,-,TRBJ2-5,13,TGTGCCAGCAGTTACCTCGGACAGGAGACCCAGTACTTC,CASSYLGQETQYF